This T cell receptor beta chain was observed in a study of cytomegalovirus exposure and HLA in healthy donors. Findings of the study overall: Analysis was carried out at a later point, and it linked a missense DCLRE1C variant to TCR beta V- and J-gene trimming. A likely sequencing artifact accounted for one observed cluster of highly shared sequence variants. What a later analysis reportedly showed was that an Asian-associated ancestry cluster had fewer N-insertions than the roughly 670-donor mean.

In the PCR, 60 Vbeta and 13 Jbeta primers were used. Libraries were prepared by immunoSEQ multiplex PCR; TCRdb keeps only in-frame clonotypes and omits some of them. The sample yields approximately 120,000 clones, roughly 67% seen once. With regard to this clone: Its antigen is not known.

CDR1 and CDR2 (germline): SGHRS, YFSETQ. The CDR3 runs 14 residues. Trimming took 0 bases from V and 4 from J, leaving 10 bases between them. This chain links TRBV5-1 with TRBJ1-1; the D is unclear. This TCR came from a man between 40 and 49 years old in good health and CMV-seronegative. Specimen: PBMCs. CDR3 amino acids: CASSLVQEGTEAFF. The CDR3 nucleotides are TGCGCCAGCAGCTTGGTGCAGGAAGGCACTGAAGCTTTCTTT.